This T cell receptor beta chain was documented in a study of T cell responses to AZD1222 COVID-19 vaccine. There are 13 residues in the CDR3. The V end lost 7 bases, the J end lost 5 bases, and 15 bases lay between the germline ends. Germline V lookup: CDR1 SGHRS, CDR2 YFSETQ. With respect to this clone: What it recognizes is unknown.

Only in-frame clones appear in the TCRdb table, and some are missing; sequencing was by immunoSEQ multiplex PCR. Counted here are 120,000 to 150,000 clones, 82% occurring once; the ten biggest clones make up 3.5% to 5%. General observations from the study: The peak T cell response came first, and repertoires were sampled only after it. Unmutated variant regions are reportedly the target of nearly half of TCRs that are spike-specific.

The clonotype comes from an adult in good health. The sequencing here drew on peripheral blood, taken on day 0 of MenACWY control vaccination. V is TRBV5-1 and J is TRBJ1-2; a possible D gene is TRBD1 (5 bases). The CDR3 DNA follows: TGCGCCAGCGGGGACGTGAGGGGATATGGCTACACCTTC. Encoded protein: CASGDVRGYGYTF.